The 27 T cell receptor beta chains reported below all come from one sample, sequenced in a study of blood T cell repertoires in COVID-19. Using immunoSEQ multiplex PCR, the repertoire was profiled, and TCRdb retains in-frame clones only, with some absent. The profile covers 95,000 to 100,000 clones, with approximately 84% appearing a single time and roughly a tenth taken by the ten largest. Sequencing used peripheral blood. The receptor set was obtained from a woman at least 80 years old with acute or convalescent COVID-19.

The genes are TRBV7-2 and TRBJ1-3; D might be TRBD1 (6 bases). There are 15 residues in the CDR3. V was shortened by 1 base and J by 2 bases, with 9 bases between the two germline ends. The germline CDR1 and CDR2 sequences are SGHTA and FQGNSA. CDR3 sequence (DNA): TGTGCCAGCAGCTTAGGCACAGGGCCTGGAAACACCATATATTTT. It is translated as CASSLGTGPGNTIYF.

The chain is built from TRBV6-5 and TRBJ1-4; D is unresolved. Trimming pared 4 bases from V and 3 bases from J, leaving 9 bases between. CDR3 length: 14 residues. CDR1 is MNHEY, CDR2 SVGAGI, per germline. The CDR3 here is CASSFRLANEKLFF. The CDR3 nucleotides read TGTGCCAGCAGTTTCCGTTTAGCTAATGAAAAACTGTTTTTT.

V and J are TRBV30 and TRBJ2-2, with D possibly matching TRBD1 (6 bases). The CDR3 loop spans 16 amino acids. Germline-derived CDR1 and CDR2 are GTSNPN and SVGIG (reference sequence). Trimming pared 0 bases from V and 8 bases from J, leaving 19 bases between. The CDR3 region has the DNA TGTGCCTGGAGTGTATTACAGGGTCGGACGCGGGGGGAGCTGTTTTTT. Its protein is CAWSVLQGRTRGELFF.

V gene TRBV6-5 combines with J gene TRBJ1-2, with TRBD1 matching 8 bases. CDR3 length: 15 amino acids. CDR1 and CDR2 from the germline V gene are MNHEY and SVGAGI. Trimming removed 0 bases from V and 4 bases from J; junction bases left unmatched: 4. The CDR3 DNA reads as TGTGCCAGCAGTTACTCGGGCAGGGGGCTCTATGGCTACACCTTC. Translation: CASSYSGRGLYGYTF.

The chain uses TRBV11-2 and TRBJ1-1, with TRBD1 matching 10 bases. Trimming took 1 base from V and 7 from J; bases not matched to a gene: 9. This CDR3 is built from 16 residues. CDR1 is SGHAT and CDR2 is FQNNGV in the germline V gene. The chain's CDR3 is CASSLASDRGRGEAFF. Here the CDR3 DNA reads TGTGCCAGCAGCTTAGCGTCAGACAGGGGGCGAGGTGAAGCTTTCTTT.

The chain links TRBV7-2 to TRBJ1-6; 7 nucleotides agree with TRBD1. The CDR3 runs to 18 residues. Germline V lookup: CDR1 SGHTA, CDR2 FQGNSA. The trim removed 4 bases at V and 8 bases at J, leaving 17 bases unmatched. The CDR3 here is CASSSTGTAVAGDSPLHF. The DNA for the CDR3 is TGTGCCAGCAGCTCAACCGGGACAGCCGTAGCGGGGGATTCACCCCTCCACTTT.

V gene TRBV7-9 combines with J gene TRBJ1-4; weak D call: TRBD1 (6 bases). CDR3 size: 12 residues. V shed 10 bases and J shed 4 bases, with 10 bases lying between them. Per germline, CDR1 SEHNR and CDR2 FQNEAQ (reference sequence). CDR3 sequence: CATGQNNEKLFF. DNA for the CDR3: TGTGCCACCGGACAGAATAATGAAAAACTGTTTTTT.

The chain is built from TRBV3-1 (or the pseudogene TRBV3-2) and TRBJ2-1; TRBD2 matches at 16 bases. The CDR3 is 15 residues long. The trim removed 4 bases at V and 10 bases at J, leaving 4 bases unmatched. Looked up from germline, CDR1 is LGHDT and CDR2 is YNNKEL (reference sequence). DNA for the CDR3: TGTGCCAGCAGCCGTGGGACTAGCGGGGGGGGAGAGCAGTTCTTC. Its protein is CASSRGTSGGGEQFF.

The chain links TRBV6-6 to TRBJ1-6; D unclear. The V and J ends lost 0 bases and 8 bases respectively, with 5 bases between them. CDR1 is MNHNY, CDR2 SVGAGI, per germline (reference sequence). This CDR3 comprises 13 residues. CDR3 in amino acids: CASSYSTDSPLHF. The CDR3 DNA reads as TGTGCCAGCAGTTACTCCACAGATTCACCCCTCCACTTT.

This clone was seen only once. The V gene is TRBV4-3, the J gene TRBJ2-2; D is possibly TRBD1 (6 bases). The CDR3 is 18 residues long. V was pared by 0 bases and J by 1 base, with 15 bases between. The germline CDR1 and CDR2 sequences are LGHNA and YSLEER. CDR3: CASSQEIKATGNTGELFF. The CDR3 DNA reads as TGCGCCAGCAGCCAAGAGATAAAGGCGACAGGGAACACCGGGGAGCTGTTTTTT.

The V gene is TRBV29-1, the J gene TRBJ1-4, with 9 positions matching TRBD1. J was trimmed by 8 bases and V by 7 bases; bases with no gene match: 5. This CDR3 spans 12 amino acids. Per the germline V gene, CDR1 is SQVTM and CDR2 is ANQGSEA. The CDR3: CSAGTGREKLFF. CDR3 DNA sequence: TGCAGCGCCGGGACAGGGAGGGAAAAACTGTTTTTT.

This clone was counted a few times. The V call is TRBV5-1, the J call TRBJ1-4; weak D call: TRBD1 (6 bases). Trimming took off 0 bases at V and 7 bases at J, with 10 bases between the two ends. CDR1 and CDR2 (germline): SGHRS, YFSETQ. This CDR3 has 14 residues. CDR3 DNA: TGCGCCAGCAGCTTGGACAGGGAGGGTGAAAAACTGTTTTTT. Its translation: CASSLDREGEKLFF. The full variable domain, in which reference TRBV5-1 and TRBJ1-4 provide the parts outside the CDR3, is KAGVTQTPRYLIKTRGQQVTLSCSPISGHRSVSWYQQTPGQGLQFLFEYFSETQRNKGNFPGRFSGRQFSNSRSEMNVSTLELGDSALYLCASSLDREGEKLFFGSGTQLSVL.

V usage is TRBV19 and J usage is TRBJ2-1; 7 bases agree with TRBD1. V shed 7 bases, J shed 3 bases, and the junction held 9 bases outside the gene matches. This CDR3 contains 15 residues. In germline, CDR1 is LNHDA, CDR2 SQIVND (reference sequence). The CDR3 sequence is CASNTPGQDYNEQFF. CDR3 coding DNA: TGTGCCAGTAACACCCCCGGACAGGACTACAATGAGCAGTTCTTC.

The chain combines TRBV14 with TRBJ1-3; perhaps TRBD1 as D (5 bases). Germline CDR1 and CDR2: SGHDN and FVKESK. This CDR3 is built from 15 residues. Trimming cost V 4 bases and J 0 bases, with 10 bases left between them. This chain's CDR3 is CASSRQTSSGNTIYF. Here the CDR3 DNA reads TGTGCCAGCAGCCGACAGACTTCCTCTGGAAACACCATATATTTT.

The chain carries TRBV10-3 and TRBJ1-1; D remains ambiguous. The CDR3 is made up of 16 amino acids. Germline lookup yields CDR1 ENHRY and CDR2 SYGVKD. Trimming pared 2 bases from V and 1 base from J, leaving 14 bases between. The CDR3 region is CAISEPGIRPNTEAFF. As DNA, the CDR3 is TGTGCCATCAGTGAGCCGGGGATACGCCCGAACACTGAAGCTTTCTTT.

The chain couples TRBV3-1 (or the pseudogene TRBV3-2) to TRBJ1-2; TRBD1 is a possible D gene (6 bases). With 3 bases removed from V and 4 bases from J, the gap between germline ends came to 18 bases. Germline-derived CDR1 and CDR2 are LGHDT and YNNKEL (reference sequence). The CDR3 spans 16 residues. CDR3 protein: CASSQGRGGGLYGYTF. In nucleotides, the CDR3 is TGTGCCAGCAGCCAGGGACGGGGGGGCGGCCTCTATGGCTACACCTTC.

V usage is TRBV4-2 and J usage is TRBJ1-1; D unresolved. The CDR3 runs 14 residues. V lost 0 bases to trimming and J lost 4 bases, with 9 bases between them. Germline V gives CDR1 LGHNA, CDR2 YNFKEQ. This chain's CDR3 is CASSQDPLATEAFF. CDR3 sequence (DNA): TGTGCCAGCAGCCAAGATCCCCTGGCCACTGAAGCTTTCTTT.

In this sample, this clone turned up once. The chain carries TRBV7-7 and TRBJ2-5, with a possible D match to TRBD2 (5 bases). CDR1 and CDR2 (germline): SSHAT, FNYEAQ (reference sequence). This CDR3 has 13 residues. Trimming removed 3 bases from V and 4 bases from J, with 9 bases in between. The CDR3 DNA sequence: TGTGCCAGCAGCTTCGGTACTAGAGAGACCCAGTACTTC. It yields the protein CASSFGTRETQYF.

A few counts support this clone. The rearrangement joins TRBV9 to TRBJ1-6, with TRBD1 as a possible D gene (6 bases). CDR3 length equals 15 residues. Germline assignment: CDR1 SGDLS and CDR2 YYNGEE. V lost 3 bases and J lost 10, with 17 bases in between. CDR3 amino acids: CASSAMGAPGSPLHF. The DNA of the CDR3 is TGTGCCAGCAGCGCTATGGGGGCCCCAGGGTCACCCCTCCACTTT.

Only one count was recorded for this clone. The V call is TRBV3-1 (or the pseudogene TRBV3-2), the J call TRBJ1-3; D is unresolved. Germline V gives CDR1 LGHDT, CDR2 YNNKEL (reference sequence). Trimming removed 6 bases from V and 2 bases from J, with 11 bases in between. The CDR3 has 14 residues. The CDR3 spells CASRSRSAGNTIYF. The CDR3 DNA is TGTGCCAGCAGGAGCCGGAGTGCTGGAAACACCATATATTTT.

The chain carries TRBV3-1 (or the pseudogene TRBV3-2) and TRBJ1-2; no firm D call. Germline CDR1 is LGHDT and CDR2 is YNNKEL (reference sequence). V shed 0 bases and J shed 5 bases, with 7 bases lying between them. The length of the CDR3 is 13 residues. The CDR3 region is CASSQEPGYGYTF. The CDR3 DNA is TGTGCCAGCAGCCAAGAACCGGGTTATGGCTACACCTTC.

The CDR3 reads CASSLEGVAKNIQYF. The CDR3 coding sequence is TGTGCCAGCAGCTTAGAAGGGGTAGCCAAAAACATTCAGTACTTC. The chain uses TRBV7-2 and TRBJ2-4; D possibly corresponds to TRBD1 (5 bases). Germline CDR1 SGHTA, CDR2 FQGNSA. CDR3 length: 15 amino acids. Trimming took off 1 base at V and 0 bases at J, with 7 bases between the two ends.

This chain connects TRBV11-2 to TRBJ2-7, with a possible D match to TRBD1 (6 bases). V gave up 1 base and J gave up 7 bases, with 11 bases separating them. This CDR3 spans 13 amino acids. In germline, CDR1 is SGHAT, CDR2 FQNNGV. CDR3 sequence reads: CASSLGIGGEQYV. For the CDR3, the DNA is TGTGCCAGCAGCTTAGGTATAGGGGGAGAGCAGTACGTC.

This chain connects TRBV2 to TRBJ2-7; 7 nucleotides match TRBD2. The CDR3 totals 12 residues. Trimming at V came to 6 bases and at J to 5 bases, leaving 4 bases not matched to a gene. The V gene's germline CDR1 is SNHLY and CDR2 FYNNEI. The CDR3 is CASRIAGHEQYV. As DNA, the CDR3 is TGTGCCAGCAGAATAGCGGGCCACGAGCAGTACGTC.

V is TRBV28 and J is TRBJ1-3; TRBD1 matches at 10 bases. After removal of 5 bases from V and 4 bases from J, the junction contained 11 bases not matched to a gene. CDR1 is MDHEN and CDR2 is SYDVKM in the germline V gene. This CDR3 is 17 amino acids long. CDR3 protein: CASSPPGQGSTGNTIYF. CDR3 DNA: TGTGCCAGCAGTCCTCCGGGACAGGGGTCAACGGGAAACACCATATATTTT.

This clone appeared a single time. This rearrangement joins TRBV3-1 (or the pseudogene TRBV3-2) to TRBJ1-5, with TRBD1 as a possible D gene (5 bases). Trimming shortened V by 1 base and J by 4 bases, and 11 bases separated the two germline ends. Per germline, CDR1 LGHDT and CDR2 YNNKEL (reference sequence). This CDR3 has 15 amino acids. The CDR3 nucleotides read TGTGCCAGCAGCCAAGTCCTGGGGGGTAATCAGCCCCAGCATTTT. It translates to CASSQVLGGNQPQHF.

CDR3 sequence (DNA): TGCGCCAGCAGCCATCCGGGACTCGCGGGGGGGTGGGACCAAGAGACCCAGTACTTC. Its translation is CASSHPGLAGGWDQETQYF. The V call is TRBV4-1, the J call TRBJ2-5; TRBD2 aligns across 9 bases. V was pared by 3 bases and J by 0 bases, with 14 bases of the junction left unmatched. The CDR3 runs 19 residues. The germline V gene encodes CDR1 MGHRA and CDR2 YSYEKL.